One and the same sample provided the 5 T cell receptor beta chains below, sequenced in a study of blood T cell repertoires in COVID-19. Data came from immunoSEQ multiplex PCR; TCRdb stores just in-frame clones and leaves some out. The sample lists about 140,000 clones, 60% to 80% occurring once. The material sequenced was peripheral blood. Receptor source: a man in his sixties who had recovered from COVID-19.

The chain links TRBV18 to TRBJ2-7, with 8 nucleotides matching TRBD2. CDR1 KGHSH and CDR2 LQKENI come from the germline V gene. The CDR3 extends over 15 amino acids. With 2 bases clipped from V and 0 bases from J, the junction kept 3 bases outside the gene matches. The CDR3 DNA reads as TGTGCCAGCTCACCAGCGGGGGGCCTCTCCTACGAGCAGTACTTC. As protein: CASSPAGGLSYEQYF.

The gene calls are TRBV2 and TRBJ1-1; a possible D gene is TRBD1 (5 bases). CDR3 length equals 13 residues. Germline V gives CDR1 SNHLY, CDR2 FYNNEI. V dropped 2 bases and J dropped 4 bases, with 8 bases sitting between them. The CDR3 loop is CASSESGITEAFF. As DNA, the CDR3 is TGTGCCAGCAGTGAATCAGGGATCACTGAAGCTTTCTTT.

The rearrangement links TRBV5-1 to TRBJ2-2; maybe TRBD1 (6 bases). Trimming pared 4 bases from V and 1 base from J, leaving 8 bases between. The V gene's germline CDR1 is SGHRS and CDR2 YFSETQ. The CDR3 has 14 amino acids. CDR3 loop: CASSQQGNTGELFF. CDR3 DNA sequence: TGCGCCAGCAGCCAACAGGGGAACACCGGGGAGCTGTTTTTT.

The V and J genes are TRBV3-1 (or the pseudogene TRBV3-2) and TRBJ2-1, with D tentatively TRBD2 (6 bases). CDR3 length: 15 amino acids. The V and J ends lost 0 bases and 5 bases respectively, with 11 bases between them. Germline V CDR1 and CDR2: LGHDT, YNNKEL (reference sequence). The DNA of the CDR3 is TGTGCCAGCAGCCAAGATTTAGGACTAAACAATGAGCAGTTCTTC. Residues: CASSQDLGLNNEQFF.

The chain recombines TRBV5-1 with TRBJ2-2; no definite D call. The CDR3 is 14 amino acids. Germline CDR1 reads SGHRS; CDR2 reads YFSETQ. Deletions cut 4 bases from V and 6 bases from J, with 13 bases between. The CDR3 sequence is CASSPSQQSGELFF. The DNA of the CDR3 is TGCGCCAGCAGCCCGTCACAGCAGTCCGGGGAGCTGTTTTTT.